This TCR beta chain is from a study of blood T cell repertoires in COVID-19 (dated by TCRdb to the early 2020s). Background for the entire study: Samples covering the acute and convalescent phases of COVID-19 were provided by collaborators in the United States, Italy and Spain. The material from the prospective study consisted of cDNA or gDNA derived from T cells, B-cell-depleted T cells, or PBMCs. The dataset comprised deeply sampled blood TCRbeta repertoires from subjects exposed to, actively infected with, or recovered from COVID-19. A freely available public database, intended as a resource for researchers studying the immune response to SARS-CoV-2, is where the repertoires were released. The samples were drawn from two sources: the first 160 participants of the ongoing ImmuneRACE study, and over 1,000 subjects contributed by 6 global collaborators. A de-identified subject ID, COVID-19 status, age in years and sex were almost always included in the sample metadata. HLA class I and class II types, where available, came from metadata supplied by the sample provider rather than from assay-based typing. The investigation overall reported the following: The quantity of clinical and demographic metadata differed by source and by participant and was supplied without curation.

Concerning this clone: Its antigen is currently not known. There are no base qualities to consult, and no much larger clone falls within one base.

In the prospective study, participants were about 18 to 95 years old, resided in 25 or so geographic areas of the United States, and were enrolled through a virtual design. To assign participants to cohorts, the prospective study relied on clinical history that participants themselves reported in a screening survey and a study questionnaire. Recovered participants in ImmuneRACE Cohort 3 were defined as having two consecutive negative NP/OP PCR tests, clearance from a healthcare professional, or resolution of symptoms. In the prospective study, mobile phlebotomists collected whole blood, serum and a nasopharyngeal or oropharyngeal swab from each participant. Participants in the prospective study had the option to provide additional blood draws and questionnaires over an approximately 2-month period. Blood samples from the prospective study were shipped frozen or at room temperature prior to DNA extraction.

The immunoSEQ Assay, a bias-controlled multiplex PCR, was used to amplify TCRbeta CDR3 regions from genomic DNA. The authors' analysis ran thus. Within the assay, amplification of reference gene primers was used to estimate how many nucleated cells each sample contained. To quantify the absolute abundance of each unique TCRbeta CDR3 rearrangement, sequence reads were collapsed and filtered. For each sample, productive Simpson clonality was calculated as the square root of Simpson's diversity index over productive rearrangements. Here the immuneACCESS table is served through TCRdb, limited to in-frame sequences with V and J called. Missing clones are a known gap in these copies; in checked studies unresolved V genes cover under half, and the rest lacks a known reason. That table gives V, J and clone size, and the DNA gave D and trimming. Counted in this sample were around 300,000 clones; 88% of them appeared once. The ten largest account for 5% of the sample.

The CDR3 holds 14 amino acids from the cysteine to the phenylalanine. Only CDR3 DNA is held: 42 bases, read in frame from base 1. CDR1 and CDR2 (SGHDN, FVKESK) derive from the germline V gene. Cut back by 1 base and 9 bases, the V and J ends lie 10 bases apart. The sequence was collected from a man aged 25-40 years who had recovered from COVID-19. The sequenced material came from PBMCs or T cells enriched from blood (not recorded which). This receptor chain uses TRBV14 and TRBJ1-6, and the D gene may be TRBD1, 6 bases matching. The CDR3 region has the sequence CASSQARGGSPLHF. The nucleotide sequence reads as follows: TGTGCCAGCAGCCAAGCAAGGGGGGGTTCACCCCTCCACTTT.